The 15 T cell receptor beta chains listed next were all sequenced from one sample in a study of response to subunit inactivated influenza vaccine. TCRdb re-analysed the RT-PCR reads in MiXCR, keeping a single row per CDR3 protein. The sample yields hundreds of thousands of distinct CDR3 sequences, 15% to 17% seen once. The specimen was PBMCs from blood, collected roughly 12 days after vaccination. The receptors were sampled from a man between 50 and 59 years old who received an inactivated influenza vaccine.

The V call is TRBV29-1, the J call TRBJ2-7; D is perhaps TRBD2 (5 bases). V was clipped by 2 bases and J by 3 bases, with 14 bases between them. The CDR3 is 14 residues long. The germline CDR1 and CDR2 sequences are SQVTM and ANQGSEA. In DNA, the CDR3 is TGCAGCGTTGAATTTCGTGCCGGGAACTACGAGCAGTACTTC. This sequence encodes CSVEFRAGNYEQYF.

This clonotype has only a few counts. The chain is built from TRBV5-6 and TRBJ1-1, with unresolved D. Trimming removed 2 bases from V and 2 bases from J, with 10 bases in between. In germline, CDR1 is SGHDT, CDR2 YYEEEE. The length of the CDR3 is 14 residues. The CDR3 DNA reads TGTGCCAGCAGCTTAGGAGTAAGTAACACTGAAGCTTTCTTT. This encodes CASSLGVSNTEAFF.

This clonotype came up a few times. The CDR3 loop is CSASSGIEKLFF. CDR3 coding DNA: TGCAGTGCTTCGTCCGGGATTGAAAAACTGTTTTTT. The gene calls are TRBV20-1 and TRBJ1-4; D not certain. The CDR3 has 12 residues. Germline assignment: CDR1 DFQATT and CDR2 SNEGSKA (reference sequence). The V and J ends lost 5 bases and 7 bases respectively, with 11 bases between them.

The chain joins TRBV7-2 to TRBJ2-5; D is ambiguous. Germline V CDR1 and CDR2: SGHTA, FQGNSA. The ends were cut back, 0 bases at V and 2 bases at J, with 7 bases in the middle. The CDR3 contains 14 residues. The CDR3 loop reads CASSLAQIQETQYF. The CDR3 coding sequence is TGTGCCAGCAGCTTAGCACAGATACAAGAGACCCAGTACTTC.

This clonotype has a handful of counts. This chain uses TRBV7-9 with TRBJ2-3; D gene unclear. Trimming removed 4 bases from V and 0 bases from J, with 5 bases in between. CDR3 length equals 13 residues. Germline V lookup: CDR1 SEHNR, CDR2 FQNEAQ (reference sequence). In nucleotides, the CDR3 is TGTGCCAGCAGCTCCTTTAGCACAGATACGCAGTATTTT. Its translation is CASSSFSTDTQYF.

This clonotype was counted many times. The chain joins TRBV18 to TRBJ2-1; D is uncertain. V lost 2 bases and J lost 6, with 11 bases in between. The CDR3 loop spans 14 amino acids. Germline V gene lookup returns CDR1 KGHSH and CDR2 LQKENI. CDR3 nucleotides: TGTGCCAGCTCACCAAGTTCGGGTTTCAATGAGCAGTTCTTC. Translating gives CASSPSSGFNEQFF.

The V gene is TRBV15, the J gene TRBJ2-5; D gene unclear. The CDR3 runs to 13 residues. V lost 1 base, J lost 5 bases, and 8 bases lay in between. Germline CDR1 LNHNV, CDR2 YYDKDF (reference sequence). This chain's CDR3 is CATSRGTGETQYF. For the CDR3, the DNA is TGTGCCACCAGCAGAGGCACCGGTGAGACCCAGTACTTC.

The chain employs TRBV7-2 and TRBJ2-5, with D perhaps matching TRBD1 or TRBD2 (5 bases each). In germline, CDR1 is SGHTA, CDR2 FQGNSA. Trimming took off 3 bases at V and 3 bases at J, with 11 bases between the two ends. The CDR3 is 14 residues long. Written as DNA, the CDR3 is TGTGCCAGCAGCTTTCCGGGGCGGGAAGAGACCCAGTACTTC. Amino acids: CASSFPGREETQYF.

The J gene is TRBJ2-3, the V gene TRBV28; tentatively, D is TRBD2 (7 bases). Germline CDR1 is MDHEN and CDR2 is SYDVKM. The CDR3 is 14 residues long. V was pared by 8 bases and J by 5 bases, with 17 bases between. The CDR3: CASGPRGAKDTQYF. CDR3 bases: TGTGCCAGCGGGCCCCGGGGGGCCAAAGATACGCAGTATTTT.

This clonotype was seen a few times. The genes are TRBV25-1 and TRBJ2-5; 8 bases match TRBD1. With 6 bases clipped from V and 5 bases from J, the junction kept 5 bases outside the gene matches. This CDR3 contains 13 residues. Germline CDR1 MGHDK, CDR2 SYGVNS. Here the CDR3 DNA reads TGTGCCAGCAGCGTACAGGGGGTCGAGACCCAGTACTTC. It translates to CASSVQGVETQYF.

The rearrangement joins TRBV28 to TRBJ1-6, with D perhaps TRBD1 (6 bases). CDR1 is MDHEN, CDR2 SYDVKM, per germline. This CDR3 spans 15 amino acids. Trimming cost V 9 bases and J 4 bases, with 16 bases left between them. The CDR3, as DNA: TGTGCCAGTTTTAGGGGGGTTTCATATAATTCACCCCTCCACTTT. This encodes CASFRGVSYNSPLHF.

In its sample, this clonotype was seen many times. J is TRBJ2-2 and V is TRBV5-1; tentative D call: TRBD1 (5 bases). The CDR3 loop spans 16 amino acids. The V gene's germline CDR1 is SGHRS and CDR2 YFSETQ. Trimming shortened V by 4 bases and J by 0 bases, and 13 bases separated the two germline ends. In DNA, the CDR3 is TGCGCCAGCAGCCACTACGGACAAGCGAACACCGGGGAGCTGTTTTTT. This sequence encodes CASSHYGQANTGELFF.

This clonotype was found a few times. The V gene is TRBV28, the J gene TRBJ2-1; either TRBD1 or TRBD2 may fit D (7 bases each). The V gene lost 1 base and the J gene lost 0 bases, with 13 bases spanning the gap. This CDR3 region has 17 residues. Per the germline V gene, CDR1 is MDHEN and CDR2 is SYDVKM. The CDR3: CASSLSQGGDSYNEQFF. The CDR3 DNA reads TGTGCCAGCAGTTTATCCCAGGGGGGGGACTCCTACAATGAGCAGTTCTTC.

This sequence joins TRBV20-1 and TRBJ1-1; 9 nucleotides match TRBD1. The V segment lost 6 bases and the J segment 2 bases; nucleotides outside the gene matches: 4. The length of the CDR3 is 13 residues. The germline CDR1 and CDR2 sequences are DFQATT and SNEGSKA (reference sequence). This chain's CDR3 is CSAGQGFNTEAFF. The CDR3 DNA sequence: TGCAGTGCAGGACAGGGGTTTAACACTGAAGCTTTCTTT.

V gene TRBV7-3 combines with J gene TRBJ2-6; D perhaps matches TRBD1 (6 bases). CDR3 size: 16 residues. Germline CDR1 SGHTA, CDR2 FQGTGA. The ends were cut back, 5 bases at V and 3 bases at J, with 14 bases in the middle. CDR3 DNA: TGTGCCAGCAGCCCTCTTGGGGGCGTTGGGGCCAACGTCCTGACTTTC. It is translated as CASSPLGGVGANVLTF.